Below are 6 T cell receptor beta chains sequenced from a single sample in a study of shared clonotypes between healthy human individuals. The method was immunoSEQ multiplex PCR; TCRdb's version includes in-frame clones alone and lacks a portion of them. This repertoire shows about 2.3 million clones, 85% to 95% found once; its top ten account for approximately 0.41%. The sample consisted of naive CD4+ T cells from PBMCs. The sample's subset: CD45RA+ positively selected. These receptors originate from a man between 18 and 35 years old in good health. Some clones in this sample may be carry-over from other donors' samples.

This rearrangement joins TRBV4-2 to TRBJ1-5; 10 bases fit TRBD1. The CDR3 is 14 amino acids. J was trimmed by 5 bases and V by 5 bases; bases with no gene match: 3. Germline CDR1 LGHNA, CDR2 YNFKEQ. In nucleotides, the CDR3 is TGTGCCAGCAGCGTGGACAGGGGGGATCAGCCCCAGCATTTT. Protein sequence: CASSVDRGDQPQHF.

J is TRBJ2-1 and V is TRBV20-1; 7 positions match TRBD1. The CDR3 spans 11 residues. The V segment lost 5 bases and the J segment 12 bases; nucleotides outside the gene matches: 7. Germline CDR1 is DFQATT and CDR2 is SNEGSKA (reference sequence). Here the CDR3 DNA reads TGCAGTGCTGAGACAGGGCTAGGGCAGTTCTTC. Translated, it gives CSAETGLGQFF.

Of note for this clone: At the DNA level, this CDR3 is encoded by other sequences in the same sample as well. The rearrangement links TRBV15 to TRBJ2-5; D is undetermined. The CDR3 has 14 amino acids. V lost 1 base and J lost 2, with 8 bases in between. Per germline, CDR1 LNHNV and CDR2 YYDKDF (reference sequence). CDR3 sequence (DNA): TGTGCCACCAGCAGAGTCGGCGGACAAGAGACCCAGTACTTC. It translates to CATSRVGGQETQYF.

V usage is TRBV28 and J usage is TRBJ2-7, with 12 bases aligning to TRBD2. The ends lost 6 bases at V and 4 bases at J; junction bases unmatched: 4. CDR1 is MDHEN and CDR2 is SYDVKM in the germline V gene. This CDR3 comprises 14 residues. CDR3 sequence: CASRGLAGPYEQYF. CDR3 DNA sequence: TGTGCCAGCAGAGGACTAGCGGGACCTTACGAGCAGTACTTC.

V is TRBV4-1 and J is TRBJ1-2, with D possibly being TRBD1 (6 bases). This CDR3 contains 18 residues. CDR1 MGHRA and CDR2 YSYEKL come from the germline V gene. V lost 1 base, J lost 0 bases, and 18 bases lay in between. CDR3 amino acids: CASSQGFVVGAANYGYTF. The CDR3 region has the DNA TGCGCCAGCAGCCAAGGCTTCGTTGTGGGGGCCGCTAACTATGGCTACACCTTC.

The rearrangement links TRBV30 to TRBJ2-3; unclear D gene. Germline V gene sequence: CDR1 GTSNPN, CDR2 SVGIG (reference sequence). With 1 base removed from V and 2 bases from J, the gap between germline ends came to 10 bases. The CDR3 runs 14 residues. DNA for the CDR3: TGTGCCTGGAGTGGTTGGGATAACACAGATACGCAGTATTTT. Translating it yields CAWSGWDNTDTQYF.